In this sample, the clone carrying this T cell receptor (beta chain) turned up a few times. Its antigen is unidentified. This entry comes from a study of T-cell memory formation after mild COVID-19. Study-wide findings and caveats: Clones that shrank (day 15 to 85) were balanced CD4/CD8, whereas later expanders leaned CD4+. Pre-infection memory showed some responding clones, and this suggested that cross-reactive memory joined.

In TCRdb, the 5' RACE reads were re-called with MiXCR into one record per CDR3 protein. The table lists 350,000 to 400,000 distinct CDR3 sequences, 13% to 15% of them singletons. Germline V CDR1 and CDR2: SGHVS, FNYEAQ. The CDR3 has 14 residues. V was pared by 3 bases and J by 10 bases, with 7 bases of the junction left unmatched. Material: PBMCs or a T cell subset sorted from them (not recorded which). This rearrangement joins TRBV7-6 to TRBJ2-1; 9 bases are a match to TRBD1. The TCR originated in a man between 18 and 35 years old who had mild COVID-19 (a few samples of this study predate the infection). Cell type and time point are not known. CDR3 residues: CASSFGTGRGEQFF. CDR3 nucleotide sequence: TGTGCCAGCAGCTTCGGGACAGGGCGAGGGGAGCAGTTCTTC.